This record covers a single T cell receptor beta chain. Antigen: not known. The data were obtained in a study of cytomegalovirus exposure and HLA in healthy donors. Whole-study findings and limits: Cytomegalovirus-associated TCR beta chains were listed, numbering 164.

Clones were read by immunoSEQ multiplex PCR, and TCRdb kept only the in-frame ones, dropping some. The data contain around 200,000 clones, roughly four fifths of them singletons. Sequencing was performed on PBMCs. The source of this sequence is a woman aged 18-30 years in good health and CMV-seropositive.

The CDR3 spells CASSVGLAGEFGEQFF. CDR3 nucleotides: TGTGCCAGCAGCGTGGGACTAGCGGGGGAATTTGGTGAGCAGTTCTTC. The J gene is TRBJ2-1, the V gene TRBV9, with 14 positions matching TRBD2. Germline V lookup: CDR1 SGDLS, CDR2 YYNGEE. This CDR3 is built from 16 residues. J was trimmed by 9 bases and V by 2 bases; bases with no gene match: 7.